This paragraph reports one T cell receptor (beta chain). Antigen: not known. A roughly 120-subject validation cohort, separate from the roughly 680-subject first cohort, supplied the donors. V was pared by 3 bases and J by 6 bases, with 3 bases of the junction left unmatched. The CDR3 loop spans 14 amino acids. CDR1 SGHTA and CDR2 FQGTGA come from the germline V gene. The entry originates in a study of cytomegalovirus exposure and HLA in healthy donors. Notes on the study in general: Cytomegalovirus-associated TCR beta chains were listed, numbering 150 to 200. Subsequent analysis showed first-cohort TCR clusters tending to co-occur in over a hundred validation repertoires. The CMV antigen specificity of a few CMV-associated chains was confirmed through in vitro analysis.

Sequencing used immunoSEQ multiplex PCR; TCRdb keeps in-frame clones, though not all of them. The data show roughly 100,000 clones, with about 85% seen just once and approximately 22% held by the top ten. The receptor was derived from a man between 18 and 35 years old in good health and CMV-seropositive. Sequenced input: PBMCs. The chain is built from TRBV7-3 and TRBJ2-1; 9 positions agree with TRBD2. The CDR3 here is CASSLAGGGNEQFF. The CDR3 DNA reads TGTGCCAGCAGCTTGGCGGGAGGGGGCAATGAGCAGTTCTTC.